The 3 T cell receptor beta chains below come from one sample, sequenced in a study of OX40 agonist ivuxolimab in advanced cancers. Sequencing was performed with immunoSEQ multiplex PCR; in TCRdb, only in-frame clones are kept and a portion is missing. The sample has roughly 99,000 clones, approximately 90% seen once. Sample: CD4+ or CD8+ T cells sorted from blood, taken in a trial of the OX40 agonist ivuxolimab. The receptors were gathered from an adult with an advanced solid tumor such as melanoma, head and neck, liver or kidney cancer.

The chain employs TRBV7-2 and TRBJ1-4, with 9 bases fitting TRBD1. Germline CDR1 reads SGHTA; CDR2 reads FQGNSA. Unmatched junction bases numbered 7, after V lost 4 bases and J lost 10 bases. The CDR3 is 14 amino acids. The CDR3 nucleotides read TGTGCCAGCAGCTCAGGGACAGGGACGGGAAAACTGTTTTTT. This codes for CASSSGTGTGKLFF.

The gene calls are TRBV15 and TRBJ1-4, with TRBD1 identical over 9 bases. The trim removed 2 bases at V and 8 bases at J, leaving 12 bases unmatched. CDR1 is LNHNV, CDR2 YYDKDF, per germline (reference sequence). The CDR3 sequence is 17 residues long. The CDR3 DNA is TGTGCCACCAGCAGATCGCCCCACAGGGGGCAGGGGGAAAAACTGTTTTTT. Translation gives CATSRSPHRGQGEKLFF. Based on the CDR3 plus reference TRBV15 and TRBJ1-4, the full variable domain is DAMVIQNPRYQVTQFGKPVTLSCSQTLNHNVMYWYQQKSSQAPKLLFHYYDKDFNNEADTPDNFQSRRPNTSFCFLDIRSPGLGDTAMYLCATSRSPHRGQGEKLFFGSGTQLSVL.

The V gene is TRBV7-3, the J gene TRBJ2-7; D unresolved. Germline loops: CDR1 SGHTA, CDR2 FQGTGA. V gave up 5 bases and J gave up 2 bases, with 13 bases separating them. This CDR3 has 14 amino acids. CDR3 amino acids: CASSPGSTTYEQYF. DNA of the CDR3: TGTGCCAGCAGCCCCGGGTCCACCACCTACGAGCAGTACTTC.